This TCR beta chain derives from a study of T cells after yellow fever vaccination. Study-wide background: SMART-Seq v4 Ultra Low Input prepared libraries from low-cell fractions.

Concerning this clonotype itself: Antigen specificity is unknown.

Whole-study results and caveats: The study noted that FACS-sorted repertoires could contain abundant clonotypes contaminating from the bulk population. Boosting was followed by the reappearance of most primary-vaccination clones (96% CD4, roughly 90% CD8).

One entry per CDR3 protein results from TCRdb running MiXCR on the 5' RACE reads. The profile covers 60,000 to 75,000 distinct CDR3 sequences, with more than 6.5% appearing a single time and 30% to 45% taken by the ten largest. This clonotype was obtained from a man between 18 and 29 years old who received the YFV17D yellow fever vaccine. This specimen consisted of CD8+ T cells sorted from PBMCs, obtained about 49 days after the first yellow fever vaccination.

This chain's CDR3 is CSAPRDRDYNEQFF. The CDR3 DNA is TGCAGTGCTCCCCGGGACAGGGACTACAATGAGCAGTTCTTC. The rearrangement uses TRBV20-1 and TRBJ2-1, with 9 bases aligning to TRBD1. This CDR3 has 14 amino acids. Germline V lookup: CDR1 DFQATT, CDR2 SNEGSKA (reference sequence). Losses at the gene ends were 5 bases for V and 3 bases for J; bases not matched to a gene: 5.